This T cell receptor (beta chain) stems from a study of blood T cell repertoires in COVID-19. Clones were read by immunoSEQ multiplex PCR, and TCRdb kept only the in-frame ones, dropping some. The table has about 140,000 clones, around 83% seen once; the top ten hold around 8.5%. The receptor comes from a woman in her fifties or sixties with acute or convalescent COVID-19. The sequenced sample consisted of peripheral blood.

The CDR3 loop is CASSYSGTGKNQPQHF. The CDR3 DNA follows: TGTGCCAGCAGTTACAGTGGGACAGGGAAAAATCAGCCCCAGCATTTT. The genes are TRBV6-5 and TRBJ1-5; 9 bases map to TRBD1. The CDR3 consists of 16 residues. Germline V gives CDR1 MNHEY, CDR2 SVGAGI. The junction had 6 bases not matched to a gene; V was cut back by 2 bases and J by 4 bases.